Listed here are 29 T cell receptor beta chains from one sample, sequenced in a study of radiotherapy plus CTLA-4 blockade in lung cancer. The assay was immunoSEQ multiplex PCR, and TCRdb's table has in-frame clones only and misses some. This repertoire shows around 63,000 clones, 70% to 80% found once; its top ten account for roughly 15%. The source was peripheral blood, collected from a patient treated with radiotherapy plus ipilimumab. These receptors all stem from a human donor with non-small cell lung cancer whose response to radiotherapy plus ipilimumab could not be evaluated. Some clones in this sample may be carry-over from other donors' samples.

The rearrangement links TRBV28 to TRBJ1-1; D not resolved. Germline V CDR1 and CDR2: MDHEN, SYDVKM. The ends were cut back, 3 bases at V and 3 bases at J, with 11 bases in the middle. The CDR3 has 14 residues. The CDR3 nucleotides are TGTGCCAGCAGTTTCTTCCGAGGGCACACTGAAGCTTTCTTT. This encodes CASSFFRGHTEAFF.

A single count supports this clone. This sequence joins TRBV27 and TRBJ2-1, with TRBD2 matching over 9 bases. The CDR3 extends over 16 amino acids. In germline, CDR1 is MNHEY, CDR2 SMNVEV (reference sequence). Unmatched junction bases numbered 11, after V lost 4 bases and J lost 7 bases. The CDR3 protein is CASSSAGGPKVNEQFF. The CDR3 nucleotides are TGTGCCAGCAGTTCGGCGGGGGGGCCAAAGGTTAATGAGCAGTTCTTC.

The V call is TRBV11-3, the J call TRBJ1-2; unclear D gene. Germline CDR1 reads SGHNT; CDR2 reads YENEEA. Trimming shortened V by 3 bases and J by 7 bases, and 6 bases separated the two germline ends. The CDR3 consists of 11 residues. The CDR3 DNA follows: TGTGCCAGCAGCTTGGCGGGTGGCTACACCTTC. It encodes CASSLAGGYTF.

The gene calls are TRBV6-5 and TRBJ2-5; D remains ambiguous. The CDR3 runs to 12 residues. Germline CDR1 reads MNHEY; CDR2 reads SVGAGI. V lost 7 bases and J lost 0, with 6 bases in between. The chain's CDR3 is CASTDNQETQYF. The DNA of the CDR3 is TGTGCCAGCACTGACAACCAAGAGACCCAGTACTTC.

The sample holds a few counts of this clone. The chain has TRBV4-3 and TRBJ1-4; possible D gene TRBD1, 5 bases. CDR1 is LGHNA, CDR2 YSLEER, per germline. This CDR3 spans 14 amino acids. V gave up 2 bases and J gave up 3 bases, with 7 bases separating them. CDR3 nucleotide sequence: TGCGCCAGCAGCCAATGGGGGGCTAATGAAAAACTGTTTTTT. Encoded protein: CASSQWGANEKLFF.

V usage is TRBV29-1 and J usage is TRBJ2-7; D might be TRBD1 (6 bases). Trimming cost V 2 bases and J 4 bases, with 15 bases left between them. Germline CDR1 SQVTM, CDR2 ANQGSEA. The CDR3 consists of 14 residues. CDR3 region: CSVELLGRGYEQYF. The CDR3 DNA reads TGCAGCGTTGAACTCCTGGGCAGGGGTTACGAGCAGTACTTC.

This sequence joins TRBV27 and TRBJ2-7; TRBD2 agrees at 7 bases. V was clipped by 3 bases and J by 5 bases; unmatched bases: 4. The germline CDR1 and CDR2 sequences are MNHEY and SMNVEV (reference sequence). This CDR3 is built from 13 residues. CDR3 amino acids: CASSFGGGDEQYF. The CDR3 bases are TGTGCCAGCAGTTTTGGGGGGGGTGACGAGCAGTACTTC.

J is TRBJ2-7 and V is TRBV18; D may be TRBD2 (5 bases). Germline V CDR1 and CDR2: KGHSH, LQKENI. The CDR3 is 13 residues long. Trimming took 3 bases from V and 4 from J, leaving 10 bases between them. CDR3 amino acids: CASSPPTGYEQYF. The CDR3 bases are TGTGCCAGCTCACCTCCGACGGGATACGAGCAGTACTTC.

The chain is built from TRBV19 and TRBJ2-1; D possibly corresponds to TRBD1 (6 bases). V dropped 3 bases and J dropped 8 bases, with 11 bases sitting between them. This CDR3 is 13 amino acids long. Germline V gene lookup returns CDR1 LNHDA and CDR2 SQIVND (reference sequence). DNA of the CDR3: TGTGCCAGTAGTATTTCCAGGGGAGATGAGCAGTTCTTC. Encoded protein: CASSISRGDEQFF.

The chain recombines TRBV9 with TRBJ2-7; a possible D gene is TRBD1 (6 bases). CDR1 and CDR2 (germline): SGDLS, YYNGEE. The ends were cut back, 0 bases at V and 6 bases at J, with 13 bases in the middle. This CDR3 spans 14 amino acids. The CDR3: CASSVAARGSEQYF. CDR3 DNA sequence: TGTGCCAGCAGCGTAGCTGCCAGGGGAAGCGAGCAGTACTTC.

The V call is TRBV6-5, the J call TRBJ1-2; D is ambiguous. This CDR3 has 15 amino acids. Deletions cut 1 base from V and 6 bases from J, with 15 bases between. The V gene's germline CDR1 is MNHEY and CDR2 SVGAGI. This CDR3 is CASSYYKGSKDGYTF. CDR3 in DNA: TGTGCCAGCAGTTACTACAAAGGGAGTAAGGATGGCTACACCTTC.

The chain employs TRBV6-5 and TRBJ2-7; possibly TRBD1 for D (5 bases). Germline V gene sequence: CDR1 MNHEY, CDR2 SVGAGI. This CDR3 is 13 amino acids long. V was clipped by 5 bases and J by 2 bases, with 10 bases between them. This CDR3 reads CASSQGRAYEQYF. CDR3 nucleotide sequence: TGTGCCAGCAGTCAGGGAAGGGCCTACGAGCAGTACTTC.

The chain uses TRBV7-6 and TRBJ1-1, with TRBD1 matching 9 bases. The germline gives CDR1 SGHVS, CDR2 FNYEAQ. J was trimmed by 1 base and V by 3 bases; bases with no gene match: 3. The CDR3 loop spans 15 amino acids. CDR3 amino acids: CASSFMTGGNTEAFF. Written as DNA, the CDR3 is TGTGCCAGCAGCTTCATGACAGGGGGGAACACTGAAGCTTTCTTT.

This clone appeared once. The rearrangement uses TRBV7-8 and TRBJ2-7; a weak D match, TRBD1 (6 bases). The CDR3 is made up of 17 amino acids. Germline CDR1 and CDR2: SGHVS and FQNEAQ. V was trimmed by 2 bases and J by 0 bases, leaving 17 bases between them. CDR3 amino acids: CASSLRADSQSSYEQYF. The CDR3 DNA reads TGTGCCAGCAGCTTAAGGGCGGACAGCCAGAGCTCCTACGAGCAGTACTTC.

V and J are TRBV10-3 and TRBJ2-1, with 9 bases lining up with TRBD1. In germline, CDR1 is ENHRY, CDR2 SYGVKD. The V and J ends lost 4 bases and 10 bases, in that order; junction bases with no gene match: 11. The length of the CDR3 is 15 residues. CDR3 DNA sequence: TGTGCCATCAGTGGACCGGGACAGGGTATGTTCGAGCAGTTCTTC. Translation gives CAISGPGQGMFEQFF.

This clone appeared a few times. This sequence joins TRBV19 and TRBJ1-2; TRBD1 matches at 7 bases. This CDR3 has 13 amino acids. V dropped 5 bases and J dropped 6; count of bases not matched to a gene: 6. CDR1 is LNHDA and CDR2 is SQIVND in the germline V gene (reference sequence). The CDR3 here is CASSVGTADGYTF. The CDR3 coding sequence is TGTGCCAGTAGTGTGGGGACAGCGGATGGCTACACCTTC.

The chain joins TRBV4-3 to TRBJ2-7; D remains ambiguous. Looked up from germline, CDR1 is LGHNA and CDR2 is YSLEER. The V end lost 0 bases, the J end lost 0 bases, and 15 bases lay between the germline ends. The CDR3 is 17 amino acids. For the CDR3, the DNA is TGCGCCAGCAGCCAAGATCCTCCCTTGGCTAGCTCCTACGAGCAGTACTTC. Residues: CASSQDPPLASSYEQYF.

V gene TRBV11-2 combines with J gene TRBJ2-3; D unresolved. Trimming took off 5 bases at V and 8 bases at J, with 8 bases between the two ends. CDR1 and CDR2 (germline): SGHAT, FQNNGV. The CDR3 runs to 11 residues. CDR3 nucleotide sequence: TGTGCCAGCAGCGAGCGAGGTACGCAGTATTTT. Translating it yields CASSERGTQYF.

The V and J genes are TRBV18 and TRBJ2-3; tentative D call: TRBD1 (6 bases). Germline assignment: CDR1 KGHSH and CDR2 LQKENI. V was trimmed by 3 bases and J by 2 bases, leaving 15 bases between them. The CDR3 has 16 amino acids. The CDR3 nucleotides read TGTGCCAGCTCACCGGGGGCCAGCGTACCCACAGATACGCAGTATTTT. This sequence encodes CASSPGASVPTDTQYF.

This chain joins TRBV29-1 and TRBJ2-3; 7 bases fit TRBD2. CDR3 size: 12 residues. The germline CDR1 and CDR2 sequences are SQVTM and ANQGSEA. J gave up 1 base and V 6 bases, and 1 base lay outside the gene matches. The CDR3 here is CSVSGGTDTQYF. In DNA form, the CDR3 reads TGCAGCGTAAGCGGGGGCACAGATACGCAGTATTTT.

This chain uses TRBV4-1 with TRBJ1-1; no firm D call. CDR1 and CDR2 (germline): MGHRA, YSYEKL. The CDR3 has 15 residues. Trimming took off 4 bases at V and 1 base at J, with 13 bases between the two ends. The CDR3 protein is CASSLGRQANTEAFF. In DNA, the CDR3 is TGCGCCAGCAGCCTGGGGAGGCAGGCGAACACTGAAGCTTTCTTT.

The rearrangement uses TRBV5-6 and TRBJ2-7; perhaps TRBD2 as D (6 bases). Germline-derived CDR1 and CDR2 are SGHDT and YYEEEE. The CDR3 extends over 15 amino acids. The V gene lost 1 base and the J gene lost 5 bases, with 16 bases spanning the gap. The CDR3: CASSLFGGIGHEQYF. CDR3 DNA: TGTGCCAGCAGCTTGTTCGGGGGAATAGGCCACGAGCAGTACTTC.

V usage is TRBV10-3 and J usage is TRBJ2-7; 10 positions match TRBD1. The ends lost 7 bases at V and 5 bases at J; junction bases unmatched: 14. The CDR3 totals 16 residues. Germline V CDR1 and CDR2: ENHRY, SYGVKD. CDR3 amino acids: CAINTPGQGYSDEQYF. The CDR3 bases are TGTGCCATCAACACTCCGGGACAGGGGTACTCGGACGAGCAGTACTTC.

In the case of this clone: The junction departs from the called germline gene at one end, perhaps through a read error. This CDR3 is also generated by other DNA sequences in the sample. The J gene is TRBJ1-6, the V gene TRBV27; no reliable D call. This CDR3 spans 12 amino acids. The germline V gene has CDR1 MNHEY and CDR2 SMNVEV (reference sequence). The CDR3 bases are TGTGCCAGCAGTTTTAATAATTCCCCCCTCCACTTT. Its protein product is CASSFNNSPLHF.

This clone was seen a few times. The chain is built from TRBV18 and TRBJ1-2; possible D gene TRBD1, 5 bases. The CDR3 totals 15 residues. V lost 3 bases and J 6 bases, leaving 17 bases between the germline ends. CDR1 is KGHSH and CDR2 is LQKENI in the germline V gene. CDR3: CASSPDPARDNGYTF. CDR3 nucleotide sequence: TGTGCCAGCTCACCCGACCCCGCCAGGGATAATGGCTACACCTTC.

The genes are TRBV2 and TRBJ1-5; possibly TRBD1 for D (5 bases). Trimming pared 7 bases from V and 3 bases from J, leaving 10 bases between. The V gene's germline CDR1 is SNHLY and CDR2 FYNNEI. The CDR3 is 13 residues long. CDR3 region: CASIPDNNQPQHF. DNA of the CDR3: TGTGCCAGCATTCCGGACAACAATCAGCCCCAGCATTTT. The full variable domain, with the rest looked up from reference TRBV2 and TRBJ1-5, is EPEVTQTPSHQVTQMGQEVILRCVPISNHLYFYWYRQILGQKVEFLVSFYNNEISEKSEIFDDQFSVERPDGSNFTLKIRSTKLEDSAMYFCASIPDNNQPQHFGDGTRLSIL.

This clone was seen more than once but under ten times. The rearrangement links TRBV5-4 to TRBJ2-1, with TRBD2 identical over 8 bases. The CDR3 spans 19 residues. The germline CDR1 and CDR2 sequences are SGHNT and YYREEE (reference sequence). J lost 4 bases, V lost 3 bases, and 18 bases had no gene match. CDR3 in DNA: TGTGCCAGCAGCTCCCATACGGGGGGGGGCCTGGTGGGATACAATGAGCAGTTCTTC. Residues: CASSSHTGGGLVGYNEQFF.

V is TRBV6-5 and J is TRBJ2-7; D is ambiguous. The CDR3 runs to 12 residues. V dropped 2 bases and J dropped 4 bases, with 6 bases sitting between them. Germline-derived CDR1 and CDR2 are MNHEY and SVGAGI. Here the CDR3 DNA reads TGTGCCAGCAGTTACCTCGAGTACGAGCAGTACTTC. It codes for CASSYLEYEQYF.

This clone was seen more than once but under ten times. V gene TRBV6-5 combines with J gene TRBJ2-6; no clear D gene. The CDR3 extends over 15 amino acids. V was pared by 5 bases and J by 2 bases, with 10 bases between. The V gene's germline CDR1 is MNHEY and CDR2 SVGAGI. The CDR3 DNA reads as TGTGCCAGCAGTCCTCTAGGTACTGGGGCCAACGTCCTGACTTTC. As protein: CASSPLGTGANVLTF.